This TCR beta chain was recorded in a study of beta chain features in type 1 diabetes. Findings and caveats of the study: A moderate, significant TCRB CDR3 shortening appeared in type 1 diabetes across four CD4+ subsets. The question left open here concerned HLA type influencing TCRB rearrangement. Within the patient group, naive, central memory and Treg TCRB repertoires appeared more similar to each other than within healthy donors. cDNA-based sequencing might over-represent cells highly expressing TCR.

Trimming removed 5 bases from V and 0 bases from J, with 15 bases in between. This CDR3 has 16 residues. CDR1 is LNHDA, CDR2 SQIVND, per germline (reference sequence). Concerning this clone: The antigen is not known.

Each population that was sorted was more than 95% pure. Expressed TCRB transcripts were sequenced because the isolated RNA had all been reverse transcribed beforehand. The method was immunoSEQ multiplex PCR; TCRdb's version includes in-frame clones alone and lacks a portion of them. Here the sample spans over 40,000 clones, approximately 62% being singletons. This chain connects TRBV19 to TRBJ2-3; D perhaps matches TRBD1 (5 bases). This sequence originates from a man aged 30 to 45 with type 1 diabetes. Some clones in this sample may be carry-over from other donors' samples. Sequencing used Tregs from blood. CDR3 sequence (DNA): TGTGCCAGTAGTCCAAACCGTGGGGCTAGCACAGATACGCAGTATTTT. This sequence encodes CASSPNRGASTDTQYF.